This T cell receptor (beta chain) was recorded in a study of blood T cell repertoires in COVID-19. Across the study: Samples representing acute and convalescent COVID-19 were sourced from the United States, Italy and Spain. The analysed material was cDNA or gDNA that came from T cells, B-cell-depleted T cells, or PBMCs.

Per the original methods: Using reference gene primer amplification, nucleated cell counts were estimated. Sequenced by immunoSEQ multiplex PCR; TCRdb stores in-frame clones only, minus some. V and J calls and clone size are copied from that table; D and trimming were computed from the DNA. The table records about 44,000 clones, around 87% of them present only once. CDR1 is SGDLS and CDR2 is YYNGEE in the germline V gene. This CDR3 spans 17 amino acids. V trimming: 3 bases; J trimming: 3 bases; junction bases outside the gene matches: 14. V and J are TRBV9 and TRBJ1-2; the match to TRBD1 covers 7 bases. Material for sequencing was peripheral blood. This sequence was found in an elderly woman in a cohort sampled during active or convalescent COVID-19. The CDR3: CASSARPMTGNDYGYTF. CDR3 nucleotide sequence: TGTGCCAGCAGCGCACGACCGATGACAGGGAACGACTATGGCTACACCTTC.